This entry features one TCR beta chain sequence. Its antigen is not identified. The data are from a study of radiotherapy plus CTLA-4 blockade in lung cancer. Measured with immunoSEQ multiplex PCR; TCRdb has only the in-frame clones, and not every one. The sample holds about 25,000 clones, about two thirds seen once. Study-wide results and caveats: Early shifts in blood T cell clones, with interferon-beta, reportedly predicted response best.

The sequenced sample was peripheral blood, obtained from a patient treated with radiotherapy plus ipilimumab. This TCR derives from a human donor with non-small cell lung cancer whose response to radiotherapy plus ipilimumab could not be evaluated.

CDR3 nucleotides: TGTGCCAGCAGCCCGCGGGACAGAAACACCGGGGAGCTGTTTTTT. This gives the protein CASSPRDRNTGELFF. This chain links TRBV11-2 with TRBJ2-2; the D gene is possibly TRBD1 (7 bases). V was cut by 5 bases and J by 2 bases, with 12 bases left in between. Per germline, CDR1 SGHAT and CDR2 FQNNGV. The CDR3 has 15 amino acids.